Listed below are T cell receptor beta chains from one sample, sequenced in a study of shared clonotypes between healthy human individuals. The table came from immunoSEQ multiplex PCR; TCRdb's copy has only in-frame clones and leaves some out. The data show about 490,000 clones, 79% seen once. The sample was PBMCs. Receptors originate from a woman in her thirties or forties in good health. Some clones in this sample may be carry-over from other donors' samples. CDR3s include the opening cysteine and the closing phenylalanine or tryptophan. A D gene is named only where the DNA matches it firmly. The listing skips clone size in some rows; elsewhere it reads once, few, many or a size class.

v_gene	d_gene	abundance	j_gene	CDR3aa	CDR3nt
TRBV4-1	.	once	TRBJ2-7	CASSQDPQRDRYEQYF	TGCGCCAGCAGCCAAGATCCCCAGCGGGACAGGTACGAGCAGTACTTC
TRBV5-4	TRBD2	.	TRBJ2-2	CASSSGLAGGRTGELFF	TGTGCCAGCAGCTCGGGACTAGCGGGAGGACGAACCGGGGAGCTGTTTTTT
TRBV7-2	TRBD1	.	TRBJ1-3	CASSDRGTGNTIYF	TGTGCCAGCAGCGACAGGGGTACTGGAAACACCATATATTTT
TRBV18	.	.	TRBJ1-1	CASSPPSVDTEAFF	TGTGCCAGCTCACCACCTTCAGTGGACACTGAAGCTTTCTTT
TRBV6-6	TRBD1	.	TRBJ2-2	CASSPQGANTGELFF	TGTGCCAGCAGTCCCCAGGGGGCTAACACCGGGGAGCTGTTTTTT
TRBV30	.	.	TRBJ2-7	CAWSVHRDEQYF	TGTGCCTGGAGTGTACACAGGGACGAGCAGTACTTC
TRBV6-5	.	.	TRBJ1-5	CASSYSRGQPQHF	TGTGCCAGCAGTTACTCACGGGGGCAGCCCCAGCATTTT
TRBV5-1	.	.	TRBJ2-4	CASSFHPDAKNIQYF	TGCGCCAGCTCTTTCCATCCCGACGCCAAAAACATTCAGTACTTC
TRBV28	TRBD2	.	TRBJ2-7	CASSREVPYEQYF	TGTGCCAGCAGTCGGGAGGTCCCCTACGAGCAGTACTTC
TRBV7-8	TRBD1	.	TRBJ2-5	CASSPWGQGLQETQYF	TGTGCCAGCAGCCCCTGGGGACAGGGGCTCCAAGAGACCCAGTACTTC
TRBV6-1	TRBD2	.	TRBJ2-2	CASSAQGGVNTGELFF	TGTGCCAGCAGTGCGCAGGGAGGGGTGAACACCGGGGAGCTGTTTTTT
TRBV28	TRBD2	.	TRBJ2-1	CASSLVLAGHNEQFF	TGTGCCAGCAGTTTAGTCCTAGCGGGCCACAATGAGCAGTTCTTC
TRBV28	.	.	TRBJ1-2	CASSLFFPRAGLNYGYTF	TGTGCCAGCAGTTTATTTTTTCCTCGGGCAGGACTAAACTATGGCTACACCTTC
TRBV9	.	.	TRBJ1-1	CASSVGAAGTEAFF	TGTGCCAGCAGCGTAGGAGCCGCAGGCACTGAAGCTTTCTTT
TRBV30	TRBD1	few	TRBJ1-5	CAWRAGTGDSNQPQHF	TGTGCCTGGAGAGCCGGGACAGGGGATAGCAATCAGCCCCAGCATTTT
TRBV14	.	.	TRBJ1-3	CASSSPGHHSGNTIYF	TGTGCCAGCAGCTCCCCGGGACACCACTCTGGAAACACCATATATTTT
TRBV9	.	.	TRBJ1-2	CASSVQTATPEGYTF	TGTGCCAGCAGCGTACAGACCGCCACCCCGGAGGGCTACACCTTC
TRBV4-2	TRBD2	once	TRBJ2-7	CASSQILAGDGEQYF	TGTGCCAGCAGCCAGATACTAGCGGGAGATGGCGAGCAGTACTTC
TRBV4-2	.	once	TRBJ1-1	CAAGGSNREAFF	TGTGCCGCGGGAGGCAGCAACAGGGAAGCTTTCTTT
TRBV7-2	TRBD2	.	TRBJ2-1	CASSFGLAAYSYNEQFF	TGTGCCAGCAGCTTTGGACTAGCGGCCTACTCCTACAATGAGCAGTTCTTC
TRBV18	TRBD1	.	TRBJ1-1	CASSPGTGVFF	TGTGCCAGCTCACCAGGGACAGGGGTTTTCTTT
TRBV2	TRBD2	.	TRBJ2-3	CASTKLAVSTDTQYF	TGTGCCAGCACCAAACTAGCGGTTAGCACAGATACGCAGTATTTT
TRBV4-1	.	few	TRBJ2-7	CASSQGMRSLSSYEQYF	TGCGCCAGCAGCCAAGGCATGCGATCTTTAAGCTCCTACGAGCAGTACTTC
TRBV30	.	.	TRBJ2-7	CAWSVFSIRGRSEQYF	TGTGCCTGGAGTGTATTTTCCATCCGTGGTCGAAGCGAGCAGTACTTC
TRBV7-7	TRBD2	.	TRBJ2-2	CASSTRTSGNTGELFF	TGTGCTAGCAGCACCAGGACTAGCGGGAACACCGGGGAGCTGTTTTTT
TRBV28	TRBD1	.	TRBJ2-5	CASRRQGQETQYF	TGTGCCAGCAGACGACAGGGACAAGAGACCCAGTACTTC
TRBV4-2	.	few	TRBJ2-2	CASSQGVGELFF	TGTGCCAGCAGCCAGGGGGTCGGGGAGCTGTTTTTT
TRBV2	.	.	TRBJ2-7	CASSVSGTYEQYF	TGTGCCAGCAGTGTTAGCGGAACCTACGAGCAGTACTTC
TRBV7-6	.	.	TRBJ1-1	CASSSNRSTEAFF	TGTGCCAGCAGCTCCAACAGGAGCACTGAAGCTTTCTTT
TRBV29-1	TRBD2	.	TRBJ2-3	CSVALAGGADTQYF	TGCAGCGTGGCCCTAGCGGGAGGAGCAGATACGCAGTATTTT
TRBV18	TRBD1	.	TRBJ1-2	CASSTLDRANYGYTF	TGTGCCAGCTCAACGCTAGACAGGGCTAACTATGGCTACACCTTC
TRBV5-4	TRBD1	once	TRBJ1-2	CASSNETTGSYGYTF	TGTGCCAGCAGCAACGAGACGACAGGGAGCTATGGCTACACCTTC
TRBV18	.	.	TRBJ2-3	CASSPPGSTDTQYF	TGTGCCAGCTCACCACCGGGGAGCACAGATACGCAGTATTTT
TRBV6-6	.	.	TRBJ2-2	CASVLTNTGELFF	TGTGCCAGCGTCTTGACGAACACCGGGGAGCTGTTCTTT
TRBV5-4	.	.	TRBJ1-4	CASSWGAANEKLFF	TGTGCCAGCAGCTGGGGCGCCGCTAATGAAAAACTGTTTTTT
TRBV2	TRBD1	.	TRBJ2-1	CASEGQLRGEQFF	TGTGCCAGCGAGGGACAGCTGAGGGGTGAGCAGTTCTTC
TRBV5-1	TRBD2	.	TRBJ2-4	CASSSSGLAGAAKNIQYF	TGCGCCAGCAGCTCCTCGGGACTAGCGGGAGCAGCCAAAAACATTCAGTACTTC
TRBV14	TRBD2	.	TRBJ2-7	CASSPGLAGGGYF	TGTGCCAGCAGCCCGGGACTAGCGGGAGGCGGGTACTTC
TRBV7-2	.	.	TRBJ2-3	CASSLGGRDTQYF	TGTGCCAGCAGCTTAGGGGGCAGGGATACGCAGTATTTT
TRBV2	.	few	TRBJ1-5	CASSEEGGGQPQHF	TGTGCCAGCAGTGAGGAGGGGGGAGGGCAGCCCCAGCATTTT
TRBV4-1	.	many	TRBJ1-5	CASSQEGWLDGQPQHF	TGCGCCAGCAGCCAAGAGGGTTGGCTGGACGGTCAGCCCCAGCATTTT
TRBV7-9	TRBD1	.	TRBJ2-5	CASSLLWDRDEETQYF	TGTGCCAGCAGCTTACTCTGGGACAGGGACGAAGAGACCCAGTACTTC
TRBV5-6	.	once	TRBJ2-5	CASSLLVGETQYF	TGTGCCAGCAGCTTGCTGGTGGGTGAGACCCAGTACTTC
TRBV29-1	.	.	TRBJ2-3	CSVEFQGSDTQYF	TGCAGCGTTGAATTCCAGGGGTCAGATACGCAGTATTTT
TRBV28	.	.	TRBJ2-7	CASSLGGYEQYF	TGTGCCAGCAGTTTGGGGGGTTACGAGCAGTACTTC
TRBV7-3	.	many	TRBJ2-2	CASSPSSGELFF	TGTGCCAGCAGCCCGAGTTCCGGGGAGCTGTTTTTT
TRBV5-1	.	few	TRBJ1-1	CASSLHGADTEAFF	TGCGCCAGCAGCTTGCATGGGGCCGACACTGAAGCTTTCTTT
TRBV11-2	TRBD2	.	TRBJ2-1	CASSSFRGEGNEQFF	TGTGCCAGCAGCTCGTTCCGGGGGGAGGGGAATGAGCAGTTCTTC
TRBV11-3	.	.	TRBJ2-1	CASSWGNEQFF	TGTGCCAGCAGCTGGGGAAATGAGCAGTTCTTC
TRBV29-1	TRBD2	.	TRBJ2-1	CSVGGTVSGSGNEQFF	TGCAGCGTTGGGGGGACCGTCAGCGGGAGTGGGAATGAGCAGTTCTTC
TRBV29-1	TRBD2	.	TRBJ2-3	CSAGGLATDTQYF	TGCAGCGCAGGGGGACTAGCGACAGATACGCAGTATTTT
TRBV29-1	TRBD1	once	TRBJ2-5	CSVLPRDRALQETQYF	TGCAGCGTTCTACCCCGGGACAGGGCCCTACAAGAGACCCAGTACTTC
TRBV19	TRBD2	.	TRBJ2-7	CASSIMTSGSDEQYF	TGTGCCAGTAGTATAATGACTAGCGGGAGCGACGAGCAGTACTTC
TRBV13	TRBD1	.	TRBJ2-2	CASATGGSGELFF	TGTGCCAGTGCCACAGGGGGTTCCGGGGAGCTGTTTTTT
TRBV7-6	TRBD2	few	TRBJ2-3	CASSLGEGITDTQYF	TGTGCCAGCAGCTTAGGGGAGGGCATCACAGATACGCAGTATTTT